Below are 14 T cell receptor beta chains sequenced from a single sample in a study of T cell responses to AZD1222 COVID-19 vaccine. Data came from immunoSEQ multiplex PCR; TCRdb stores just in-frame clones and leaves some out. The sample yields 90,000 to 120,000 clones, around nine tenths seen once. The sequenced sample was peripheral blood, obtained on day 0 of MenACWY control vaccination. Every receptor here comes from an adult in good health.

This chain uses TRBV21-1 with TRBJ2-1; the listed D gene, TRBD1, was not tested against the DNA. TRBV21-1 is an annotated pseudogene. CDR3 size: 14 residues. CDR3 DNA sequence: TGTGCCAGCAGCGAAAACAGGGGTTACAATGAGCAGTTCTTC. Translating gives CASSENRGYNEQFF.

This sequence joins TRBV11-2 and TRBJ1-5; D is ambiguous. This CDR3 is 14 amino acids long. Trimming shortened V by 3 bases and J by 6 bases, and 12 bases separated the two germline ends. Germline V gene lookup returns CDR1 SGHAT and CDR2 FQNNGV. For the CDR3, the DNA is TGTGCCAGCAGCTTGGACGGTTGGAGTCAGCCCCAGCATTTT. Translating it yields CASSLDGWSQPQHF.

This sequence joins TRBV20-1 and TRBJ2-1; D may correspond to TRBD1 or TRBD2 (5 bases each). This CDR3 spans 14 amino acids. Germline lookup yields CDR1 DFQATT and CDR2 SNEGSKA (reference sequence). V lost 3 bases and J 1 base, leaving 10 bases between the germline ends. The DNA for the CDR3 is TGCAGTGCTAGTAGAGGGGTGTCCTACAATGAGCAGTTCTTC. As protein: CSASRGVSYNEQFF.

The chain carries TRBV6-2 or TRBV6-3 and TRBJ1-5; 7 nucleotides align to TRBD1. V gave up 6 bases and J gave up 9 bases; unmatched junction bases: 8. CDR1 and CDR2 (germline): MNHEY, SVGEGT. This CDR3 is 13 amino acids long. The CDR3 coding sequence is TGTGCCAGCAGCCCGACAGGGTCTTGGCCCCAGCATTTT. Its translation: CASSPTGSWPQHF.

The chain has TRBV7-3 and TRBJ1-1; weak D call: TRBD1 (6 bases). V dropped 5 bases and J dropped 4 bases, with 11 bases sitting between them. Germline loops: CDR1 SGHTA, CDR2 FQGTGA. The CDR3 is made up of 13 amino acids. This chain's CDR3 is CASSIKGGTEAFF. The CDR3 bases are TGTGCCAGCAGCATCAAAGGGGGCACTGAAGCTTTCTTT.

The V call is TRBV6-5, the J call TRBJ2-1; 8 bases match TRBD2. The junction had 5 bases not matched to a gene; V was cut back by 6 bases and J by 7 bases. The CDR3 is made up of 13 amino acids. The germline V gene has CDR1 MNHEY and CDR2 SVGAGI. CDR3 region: CASSSGGSNEQFF. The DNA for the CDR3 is TGTGCCAGCAGCTCGGGGGGGTCGAATGAGCAGTTCTTC.

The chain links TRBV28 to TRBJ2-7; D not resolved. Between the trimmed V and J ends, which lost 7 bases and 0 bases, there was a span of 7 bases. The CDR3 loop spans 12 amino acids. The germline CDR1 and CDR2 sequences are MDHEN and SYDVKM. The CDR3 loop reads CASTRGSYEQYF. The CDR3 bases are TGTGCCAGCACTCGAGGCTCCTACGAGCAGTACTTC.

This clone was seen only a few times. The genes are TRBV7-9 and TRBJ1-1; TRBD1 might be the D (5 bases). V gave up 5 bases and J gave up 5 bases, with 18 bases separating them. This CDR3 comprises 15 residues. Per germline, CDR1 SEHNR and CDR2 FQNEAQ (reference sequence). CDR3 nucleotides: TGTGCCAGCAGCGCCGACGGGGGAACCGGGACTGAAGCTTTCTTT. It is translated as CASSADGGTGTEAFF.

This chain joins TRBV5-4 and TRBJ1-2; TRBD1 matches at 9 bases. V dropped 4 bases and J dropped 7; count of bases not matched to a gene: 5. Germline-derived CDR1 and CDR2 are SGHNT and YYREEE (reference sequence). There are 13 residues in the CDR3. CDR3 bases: TGTGCCAGCAGCGTACAGGGGGCGGCTGGCTACACCTTC. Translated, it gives CASSVQGAAGYTF.

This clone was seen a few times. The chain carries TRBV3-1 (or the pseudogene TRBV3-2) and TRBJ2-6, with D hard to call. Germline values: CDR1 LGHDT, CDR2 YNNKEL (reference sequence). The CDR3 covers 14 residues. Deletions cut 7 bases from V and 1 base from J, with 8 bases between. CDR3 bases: TGTGCCAGCACCGACCCATCTGGGGCCAACGTCCTGACTTTC. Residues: CASTDPSGANVLTF.

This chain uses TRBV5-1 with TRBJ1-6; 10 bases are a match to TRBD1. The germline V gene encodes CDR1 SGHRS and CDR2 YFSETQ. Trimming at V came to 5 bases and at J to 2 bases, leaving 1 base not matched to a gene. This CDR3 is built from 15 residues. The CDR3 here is CASRGQGAYNSPLHF. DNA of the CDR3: TGCGCCAGCAGAGGACAGGGGGCCTATAATTCACCCCTCCACTTT.

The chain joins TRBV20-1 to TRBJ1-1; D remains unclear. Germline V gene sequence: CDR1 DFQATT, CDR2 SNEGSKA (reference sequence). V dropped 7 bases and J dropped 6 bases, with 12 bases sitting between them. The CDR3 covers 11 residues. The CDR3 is CSGRDFPEAFF. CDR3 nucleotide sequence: TGCAGTGGTAGGGATTTCCCTGAAGCTTTCTTT.

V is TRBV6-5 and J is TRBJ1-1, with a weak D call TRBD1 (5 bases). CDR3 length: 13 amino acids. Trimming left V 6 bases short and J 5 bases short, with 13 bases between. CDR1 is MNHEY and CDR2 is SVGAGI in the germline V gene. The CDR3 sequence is CASSQRGGTEAFF. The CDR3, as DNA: TGTGCCAGCAGCCAACGGGGGGGGACTGAAGCTTTCTTT.

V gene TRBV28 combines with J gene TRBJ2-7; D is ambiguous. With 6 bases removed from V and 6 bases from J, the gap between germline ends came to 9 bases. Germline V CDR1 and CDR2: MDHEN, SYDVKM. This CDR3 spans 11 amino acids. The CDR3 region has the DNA TGTGCCAGCAGCCGACCATTCGAGCAGTACTTC. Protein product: CASSRPFEQYF.